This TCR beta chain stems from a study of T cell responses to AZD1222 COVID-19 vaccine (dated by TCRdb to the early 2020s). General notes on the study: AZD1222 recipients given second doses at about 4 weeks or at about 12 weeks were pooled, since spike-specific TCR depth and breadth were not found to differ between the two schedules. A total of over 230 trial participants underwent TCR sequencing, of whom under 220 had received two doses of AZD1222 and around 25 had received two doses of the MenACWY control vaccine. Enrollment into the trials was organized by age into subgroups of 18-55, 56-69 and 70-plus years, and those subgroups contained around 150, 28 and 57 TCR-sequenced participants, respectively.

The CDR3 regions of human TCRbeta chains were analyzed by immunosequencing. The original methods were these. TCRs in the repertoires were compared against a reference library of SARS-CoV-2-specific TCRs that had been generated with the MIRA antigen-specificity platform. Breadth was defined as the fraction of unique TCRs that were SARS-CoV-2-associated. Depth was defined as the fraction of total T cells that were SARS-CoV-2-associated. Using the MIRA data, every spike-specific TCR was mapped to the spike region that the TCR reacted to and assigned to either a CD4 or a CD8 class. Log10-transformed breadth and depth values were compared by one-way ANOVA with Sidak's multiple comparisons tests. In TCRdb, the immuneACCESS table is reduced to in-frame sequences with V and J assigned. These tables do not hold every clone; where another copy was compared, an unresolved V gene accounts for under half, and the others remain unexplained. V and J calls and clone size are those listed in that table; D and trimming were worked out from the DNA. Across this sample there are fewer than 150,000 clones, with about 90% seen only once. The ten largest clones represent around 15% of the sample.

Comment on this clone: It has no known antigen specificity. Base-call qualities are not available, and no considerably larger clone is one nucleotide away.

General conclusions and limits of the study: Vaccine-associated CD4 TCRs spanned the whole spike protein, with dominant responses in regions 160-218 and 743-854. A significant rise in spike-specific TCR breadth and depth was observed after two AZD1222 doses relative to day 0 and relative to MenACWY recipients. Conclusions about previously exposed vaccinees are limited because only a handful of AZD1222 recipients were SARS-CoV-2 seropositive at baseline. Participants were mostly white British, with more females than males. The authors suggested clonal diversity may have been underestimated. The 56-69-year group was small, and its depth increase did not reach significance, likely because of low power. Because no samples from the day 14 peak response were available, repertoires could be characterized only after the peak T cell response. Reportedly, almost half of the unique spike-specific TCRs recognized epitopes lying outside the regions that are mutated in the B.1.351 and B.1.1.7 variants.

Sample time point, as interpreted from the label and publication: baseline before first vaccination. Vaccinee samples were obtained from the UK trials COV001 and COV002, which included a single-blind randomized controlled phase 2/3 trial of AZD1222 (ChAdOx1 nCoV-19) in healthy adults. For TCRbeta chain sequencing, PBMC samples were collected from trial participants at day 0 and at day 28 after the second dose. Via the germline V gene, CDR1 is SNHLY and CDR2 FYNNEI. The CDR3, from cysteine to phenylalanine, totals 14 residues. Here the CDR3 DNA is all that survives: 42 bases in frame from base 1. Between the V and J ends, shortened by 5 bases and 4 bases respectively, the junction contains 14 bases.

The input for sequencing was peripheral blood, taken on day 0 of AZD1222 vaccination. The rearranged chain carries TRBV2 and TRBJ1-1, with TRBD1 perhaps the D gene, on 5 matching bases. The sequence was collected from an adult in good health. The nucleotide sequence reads TGTGCCAGCAGTCTCCAGGGCGGAAGCACTGAAGCTTTCTTT. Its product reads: CASSLQGGSTEAFF.